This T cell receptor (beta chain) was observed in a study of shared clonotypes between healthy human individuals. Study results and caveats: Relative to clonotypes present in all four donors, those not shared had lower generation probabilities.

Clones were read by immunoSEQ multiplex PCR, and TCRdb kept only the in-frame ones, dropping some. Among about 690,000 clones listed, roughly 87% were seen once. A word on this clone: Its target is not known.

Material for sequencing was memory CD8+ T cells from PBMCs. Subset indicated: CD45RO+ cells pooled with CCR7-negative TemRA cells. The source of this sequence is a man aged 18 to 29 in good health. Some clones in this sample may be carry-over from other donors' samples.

Here the CDR3 DNA reads TGTGCCAGCAGCTTCGGCTTACTAAGCTCCTACGAGCAGTACTTC. This translates into CASSFGLLSSYEQYF. The V and J genes are TRBV7-6 and TRBJ2-7; D is ambiguous. Germline lookup yields CDR1 SGHVS and CDR2 FNYEAQ. V dropped 3 bases and J dropped 0 bases, with 12 bases sitting between them. This CDR3 has 15 residues.